The following is a T cell receptor (beta chain) sequence with its context. Its antigen is not known. The V and J ends lost 3 bases and 5 bases, in that order; junction bases with no gene match: 12. The V gene's germline CDR1 is SGDLS and CDR2 YYNGEE. The CDR3 is made up of 16 amino acids. PCR primers comprised 60 Vbeta and 13 Jbeta primers. Here immunoSEQ multiplex PCR was the method, and the copy in TCRdb shows in-frame clones only, minus some. This table has 200,000 or so clones, about 80% appearing once. The entry originates in a study of cytomegalovirus exposure and HLA in healthy donors. Study conclusions and caveats: Looking again later, the authors saw that most CMV-associated TCR beta chains seemed HLA-restricted. Accurate prediction of HLA-A and HLA-B alleles (for most subjects) was reportedly achieved from TCR beta sequences.

The sequenced sample was PBMCs. The TCR was taken from a girl under 18 in good health and CMV-seronegative. The chain joins TRBV9 to TRBJ1-2, with 8 bases lining up with TRBD1. As DNA, the CDR3 is TGTGCCAGCAGCGCCTCAGGGGGCGGGGGAGGGTATGGCTACACCTTC. Translating gives CASSASGGGGGYGYTF.